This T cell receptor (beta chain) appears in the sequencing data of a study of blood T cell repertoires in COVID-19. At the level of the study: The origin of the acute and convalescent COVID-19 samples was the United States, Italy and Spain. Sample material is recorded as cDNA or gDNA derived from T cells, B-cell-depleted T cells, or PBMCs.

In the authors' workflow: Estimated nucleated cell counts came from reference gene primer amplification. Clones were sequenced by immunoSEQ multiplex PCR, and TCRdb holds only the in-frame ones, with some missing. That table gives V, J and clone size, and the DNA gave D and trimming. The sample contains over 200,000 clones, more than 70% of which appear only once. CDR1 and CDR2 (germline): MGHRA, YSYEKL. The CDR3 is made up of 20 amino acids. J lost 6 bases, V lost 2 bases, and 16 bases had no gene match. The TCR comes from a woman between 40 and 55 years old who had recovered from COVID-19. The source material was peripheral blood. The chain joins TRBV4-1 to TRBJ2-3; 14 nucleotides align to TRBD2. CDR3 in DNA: TGCGCCAGCAGCCAATGGCGTCAGAGGACTAGCGGGAGGTCAGCCGATACGCAGTATTTT. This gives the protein CASSQWRQRTSGRSADTQYF.